The sequence of this T cell receptor (beta chain) was determined in a study of Graves' ophthalmopathy and Graves' hyperthyroidism. Recruitment covered hyperthyroidism patients aged 18 to 65 whose new diagnosis was of under 2 months' duration. Findings and caveats of the study: Sensitivity reached around 88% and specificity 75% to 82% for a 13-signature model separating ophthalmopathy from stable hyperthyroidism.

The table lists this clonotype with many counts. Its antigen is unknown. Amplifying from RNA transcripts, the study obtained TCR beta CDR3 regions. Amplification began with first-round RT-PCR using HTBI primers, then second-round multiplex PCR was performed. TCRdb used MiXCR to reprocess the multiplex PCR reads, holding one entry per CDR3 protein. This table holds 300,000 to 450,000 distinct CDR3 sequences, roughly 17% found once. The germline CDR1 and CDR2 sequences are MNHNS and SASEGT. CDR3 size: 14 residues. V lost 4 bases, J lost 9 bases, and 6 bases stayed unmatched. The TCR was taken from an adult woman with stable Graves' hyperthyroidism. The sample taken for sequencing was peripheral blood. The chain combines TRBV6-1 with TRBJ2-4, with 10 bases identical to TRBD1. CDR3 sequence reads: CASSGWTGGTIQYF. The CDR3 nucleotides are TGTGCCAGCAGTGGGTGGACAGGGGGGACCATTCAGTACTTC.